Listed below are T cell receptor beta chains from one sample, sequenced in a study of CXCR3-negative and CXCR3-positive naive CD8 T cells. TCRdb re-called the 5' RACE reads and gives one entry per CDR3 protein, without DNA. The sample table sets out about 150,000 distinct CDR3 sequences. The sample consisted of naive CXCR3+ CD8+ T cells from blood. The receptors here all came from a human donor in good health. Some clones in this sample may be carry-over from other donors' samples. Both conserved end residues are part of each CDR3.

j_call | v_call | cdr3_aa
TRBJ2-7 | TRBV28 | CASSLGPGLAVHYEQYF
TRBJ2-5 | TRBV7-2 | CASSSSTGWETQYF
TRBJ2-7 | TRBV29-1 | CSVDTGTSATYEQYF
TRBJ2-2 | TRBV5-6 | CASSLRPGLAERSGELFF
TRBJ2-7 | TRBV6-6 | CASSYAVGGSTEQYF
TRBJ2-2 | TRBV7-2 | CASSSSDYTGELFF
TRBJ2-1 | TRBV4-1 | CASSHLSDRGHEQFF
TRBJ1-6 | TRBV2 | CASSVSRTGRSPLHF
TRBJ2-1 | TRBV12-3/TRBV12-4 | CASSFGTSGDNEQFF
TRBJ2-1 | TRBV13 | CASKGTSGAGGEQFF
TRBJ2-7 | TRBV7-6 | CASSLEVTAGIEQYF
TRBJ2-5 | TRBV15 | CATSGTAKETQYF
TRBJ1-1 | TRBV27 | CASSWAGNTEAFF
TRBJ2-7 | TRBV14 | CASSAGTGVGEQYF
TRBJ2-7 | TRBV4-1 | CASSQGRSSYEQYF
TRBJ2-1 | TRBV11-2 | CASSLASVDEQFF
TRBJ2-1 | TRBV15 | CATTDRVYNEQFF
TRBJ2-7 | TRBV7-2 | CASSLGLALAYEQYF
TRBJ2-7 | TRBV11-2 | CASSWALGALLGYEQYF
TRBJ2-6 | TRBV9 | CASSATWGQRPDF
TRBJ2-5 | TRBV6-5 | CASRQTSESPGTQYF
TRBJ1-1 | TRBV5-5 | CASSLNRATEAFF
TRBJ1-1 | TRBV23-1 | CASSQSPTESMNTEAFF
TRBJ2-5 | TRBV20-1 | CSARASGLAGIWRETQYF
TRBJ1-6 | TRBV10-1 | CASSETGGSPLHF